This passage covers 5 T cell receptor beta chains from one sample sequenced in a study of vaccination and CD4 T cells after COVID-19. Noted treatment: roughly 11-day PBMC culture with coronavirus spike peptide pools or control peptides (ViraFEST assay). No antigen is known for these receptors. Sequencing of DNA taken from cultured CD4+ T cells relied on the Oncomine TCR Beta short-read assay. A single record per CDR3 protein comes from TCRdb applying MiXCR to the PCR reads. The sample lists about 20,000 distinct CDR3 sequences; about 50% were seen once. Sequencing used CD4+ T cells from blood, cultured in vitro. These receptors were taken from a human donor who had recovered from COVID-19.

The rearrangement links TRBV20-1 to TRBJ1-1; no clear D. V lost 0 bases and J lost 1, with 9 bases in between. The CDR3 is made up of 14 amino acids. Germline loops: CDR1 DFQATT, CDR2 SNEGSKA (reference sequence). The CDR3 DNA reads as TGCAGTGCTAGAGATCAGACAAAGAACACTGAAGCTTTCTTT. Translated: CSARDQTKNTEAFF.

Only a few counts were recorded for this clonotype. This chain connects TRBV21-1 to TRBJ1-5; the table's TRBD1 call for D was not verified on the DNA. TRBV21-1 counts as a pseudogene. This CDR3 has 15 residues. The DNA for the CDR3 is TGTGCCAGCACCCCCAAAGAAGGTACCGTTCAGCCCCAGCATTTT. Its protein is CASTPKEGTVQPQHF.

The genes are TRBV28 and TRBJ1-5, with no clear D. Per germline, CDR1 MDHEN and CDR2 SYDVKM. V was cut by 3 bases and J by 1 base, with 7 bases left in between. The CDR3 totals 14 residues. The CDR3 coding sequence is TGTGCCAGCAGTTTGGCGGGGAGCAATCAGCCCCAGCATTTT. This encodes CASSLAGSNQPQHF.

This clonotype occurred a few times. The chain has TRBV7-9 and TRBJ2-2, with 10 nucleotides matching TRBD1. V dropped 5 bases and J dropped 3; count of bases not matched to a gene: 6. The length of the CDR3 is 16 residues. Germline V gene lookup returns CDR1 SEHNR and CDR2 FQNEAQ (reference sequence). The CDR3 protein is CASSPPGTGDTGELFF. As DNA, the CDR3 is TGTGCCAGCAGCCCTCCCGGGACAGGGGACACCGGGGAGCTGTTTTTT.

The chain has TRBV5-4 and TRBJ2-5; 11 bases are shared with TRBD2. Unmatched junction bases numbered 4, after V lost 4 bases and J lost 5 bases. Germline V gene data show CDR1 as SGHNT and CDR2 as YYREEE (reference sequence). The CDR3 length is 14 residues. The DNA of the CDR3 is TGTGCCAGCAGCAATAGCGGGGGGGACGAGACCCAGTACTTC. Protein: CASSNSGGDETQYF.